This T cell receptor (beta chain) was sequenced in a study of breast tumors, draining lymph nodes, adjacent tissues. Trimming at V came to 4 bases and at J to 5 bases, leaving 5 bases not matched to a gene. CDR1 and CDR2 from the germline V gene are SGHKS and YYEKEE (reference sequence). The CDR3 has 16 amino acids. Study-wide results and caveats: Tumor and nontumor repertoires were significantly more similar in luminal-like than in basal-like breast cancer. The data were judged consistent with most tumor T cells coming from lymph node and expanding in tumor. Tumor T cell lymph node origin was a supported hypothesis, not proven. Tumor TCR diversity was below lymph nodes but above nontumor tissue.

Many counts were recorded for this clonotype. No antigen is known for it. TCRdb passed the multiplex PCR reads through MiXCR, listing each CDR3 protein once. The sample lists around 250,000 distinct CDR3 sequences, 30% to 35% seen once, with 3% to 4% in the top ten. Axillary draining lymph nodes of breast cancer patients supplied the node samples. The receptor's source is a female donor with breast cancer. Some clones in this sample may be carry-over from other donors' samples. The J gene is TRBJ2-1, the V gene TRBV5-5, with 14 bases fitting TRBD2. Input material: axillary lymph node tissue. As DNA, the CDR3 is TGTGCCAGCAGCAACAGGGGACTAGCGGGAGACAATGAGCAGTTCTTC. It translates to CASSNRGLAGDNEQFF.